This TCR beta chain was captured in a study of response to subunit inactivated influenza vaccine. Study-level results: That few new T cells are recruited by each seasonal influenza vaccination was the authors' suggestion.

With respect to this clonotype: Antigen specificity is unknown.

TCRdb re-derived calls from the RT-PCR reads in MiXCR, one entry per CDR3 protein. The sample includes around 790,000 distinct CDR3 sequences, 21% of them seen just once. V lost 3 bases and J lost 3, with 9 bases in between. CDR1 and CDR2 (germline): DFQATT, SNEGSKA (reference sequence). This CDR3 comprises 12 residues. The sequences come from PBMCs from blood, collected 4 to 6 days after vaccination. The sequence was collected from a man over 45 who received an inactivated influenza vaccine. The chain couples TRBV20-1 to TRBJ2-7, with no clear D. CDR3: CSASGQVYEQYF. In DNA form, the CDR3 reads TGCAGTGCTAGTGGTCAGGTCTACGAGCAGTACTTC.